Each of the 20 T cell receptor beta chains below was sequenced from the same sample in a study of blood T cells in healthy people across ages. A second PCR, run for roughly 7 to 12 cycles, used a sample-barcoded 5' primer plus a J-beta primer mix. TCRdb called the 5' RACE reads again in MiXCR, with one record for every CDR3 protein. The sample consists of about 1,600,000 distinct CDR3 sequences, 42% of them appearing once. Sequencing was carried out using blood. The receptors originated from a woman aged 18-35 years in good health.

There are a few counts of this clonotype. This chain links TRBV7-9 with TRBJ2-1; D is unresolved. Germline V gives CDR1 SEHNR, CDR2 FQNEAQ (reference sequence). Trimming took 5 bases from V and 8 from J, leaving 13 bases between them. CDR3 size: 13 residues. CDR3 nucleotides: TGTGCCAGCAGCGCCCCTAGTTTCCATGAGCAGTTCTTC. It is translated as CASSAPSFHEQFF. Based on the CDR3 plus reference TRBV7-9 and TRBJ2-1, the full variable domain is DTGVSQNPRHKITKRGQNVTFRCDPISEHNRLYWYRQTLGQGPEFLTYFQNEAQLEKSRLLSDRFSAERPKGSFSTLEIQRTEQGDSAMYLCASSAPSFHEQFFGPGTRLTVL.

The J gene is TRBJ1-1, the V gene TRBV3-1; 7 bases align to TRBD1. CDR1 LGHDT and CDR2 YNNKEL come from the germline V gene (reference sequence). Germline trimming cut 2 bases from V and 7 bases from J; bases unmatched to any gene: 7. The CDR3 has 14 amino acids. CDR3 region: CASSQKYGTDEAFF. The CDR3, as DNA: TGTGCCAGCAGCCAAAAGTATGGGACAGATGAAGCTTTCTTT.

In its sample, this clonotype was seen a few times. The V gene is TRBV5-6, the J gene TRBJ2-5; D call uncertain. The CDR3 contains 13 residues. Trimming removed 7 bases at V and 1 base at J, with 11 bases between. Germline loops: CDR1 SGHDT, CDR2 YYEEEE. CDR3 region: CASLNSGQETQYF. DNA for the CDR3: TGTGCCAGCCTAAACTCGGGCCAAGAGACCCAGTACTTC. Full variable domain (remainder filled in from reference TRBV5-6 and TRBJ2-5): DAGVTQSPTHLIKTRGQQVTLRCSPKSGHDTVSWYQQALGQGPQFIFQYYEEEERQRGNFPDRFSGHQFPNYSSELNVNALLLGDSALYLCASLNSGQETQYFGPGTRLLVL.

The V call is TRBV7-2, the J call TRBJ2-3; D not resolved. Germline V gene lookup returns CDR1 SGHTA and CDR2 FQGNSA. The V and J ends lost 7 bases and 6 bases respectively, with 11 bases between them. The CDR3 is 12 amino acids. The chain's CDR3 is CASKVSADTQYF. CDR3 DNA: TGTGCCAGCAAGGTCTCAGCCGATACGCAGTATTTT.

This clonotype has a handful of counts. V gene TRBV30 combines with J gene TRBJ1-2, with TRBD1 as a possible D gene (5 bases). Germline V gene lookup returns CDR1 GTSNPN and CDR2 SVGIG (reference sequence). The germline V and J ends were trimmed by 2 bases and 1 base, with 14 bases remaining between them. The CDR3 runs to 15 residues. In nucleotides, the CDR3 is TGTGCCTGGAGTAGGGGCCAGGTCGATAACTATGGCTACACCTTC. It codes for CAWSRGQVDNYGYTF.

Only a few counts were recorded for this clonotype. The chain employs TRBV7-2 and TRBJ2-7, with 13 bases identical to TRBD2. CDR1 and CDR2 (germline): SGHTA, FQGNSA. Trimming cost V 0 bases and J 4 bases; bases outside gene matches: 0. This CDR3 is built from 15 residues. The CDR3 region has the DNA TGTGCCAGCAGCTTAGCGGGACTAGCGGGATACGAGCAGTACTTC. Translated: CASSLAGLAGYEQYF. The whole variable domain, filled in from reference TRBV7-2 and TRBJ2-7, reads GAGVSQSPSNKVTEKGKDVELRCDPISGHTALYWYRQSLGQGLEFLIYFQGNSAPDKSGLPSDRFSAERTGGSVSTLTIQRTQQEDSAVYLCASSLAGLAGYEQYFGPGTRLTVT.

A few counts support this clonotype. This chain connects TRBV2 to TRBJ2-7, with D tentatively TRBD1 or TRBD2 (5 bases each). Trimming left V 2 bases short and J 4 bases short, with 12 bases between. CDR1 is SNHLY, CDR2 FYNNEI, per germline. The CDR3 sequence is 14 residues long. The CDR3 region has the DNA TGTGCCAGCAGTGAAACTTCGGGGCTTTACGAGCAGTACTTC. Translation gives CASSETSGLYEQYF.

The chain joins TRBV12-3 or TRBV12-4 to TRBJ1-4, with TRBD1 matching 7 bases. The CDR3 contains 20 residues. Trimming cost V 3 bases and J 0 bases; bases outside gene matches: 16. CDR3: CASSFATGQPYVATNEKLFF. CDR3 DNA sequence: TGTGCCAGCAGTTTCGCAACGGGACAGCCGTACGTGGCAACTAATGAAAAACTGTTTTTT.

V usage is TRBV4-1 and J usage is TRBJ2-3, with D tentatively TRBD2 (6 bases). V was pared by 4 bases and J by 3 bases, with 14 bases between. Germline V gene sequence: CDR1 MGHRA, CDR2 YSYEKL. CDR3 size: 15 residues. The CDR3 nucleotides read TGCGCCAGCAGCCCTCGACTAGTGGTAACAGATACGCAGTATTTT. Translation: CASSPRLVVTDTQYF.

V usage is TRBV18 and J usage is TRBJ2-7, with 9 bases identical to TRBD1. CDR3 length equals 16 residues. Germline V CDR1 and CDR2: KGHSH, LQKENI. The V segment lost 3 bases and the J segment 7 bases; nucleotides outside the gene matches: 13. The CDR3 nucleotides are TGTGCCAGCTCACCGCCTGACAGGGGGTCATACAATGAGCAGTACTTC. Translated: CASSPPDRGSYNEQYF.

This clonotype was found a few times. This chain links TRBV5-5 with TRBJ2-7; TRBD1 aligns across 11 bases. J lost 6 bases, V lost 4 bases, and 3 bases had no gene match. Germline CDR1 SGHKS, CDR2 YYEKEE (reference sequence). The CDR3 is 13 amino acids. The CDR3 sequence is CASSEGQGGEQYF. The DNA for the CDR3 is TGTGCCAGCAGCGAGGGACAGGGGGGCGAGCAGTACTTC.

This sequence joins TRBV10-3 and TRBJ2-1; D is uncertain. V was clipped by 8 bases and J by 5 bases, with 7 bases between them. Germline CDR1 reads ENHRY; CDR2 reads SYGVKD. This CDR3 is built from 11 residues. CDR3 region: CAIAWNNEQFF. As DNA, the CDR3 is TGTGCCATCGCCTGGAACAATGAGCAGTTCTTC.

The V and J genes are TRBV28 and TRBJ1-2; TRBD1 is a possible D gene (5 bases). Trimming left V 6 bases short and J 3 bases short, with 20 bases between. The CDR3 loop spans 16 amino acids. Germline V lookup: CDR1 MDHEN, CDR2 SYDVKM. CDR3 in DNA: TGTGCCAGCAGACCTCGGGACCCCGGGCTGGACTATGGCTACACCTTC. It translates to CASRPRDPGLDYGYTF.

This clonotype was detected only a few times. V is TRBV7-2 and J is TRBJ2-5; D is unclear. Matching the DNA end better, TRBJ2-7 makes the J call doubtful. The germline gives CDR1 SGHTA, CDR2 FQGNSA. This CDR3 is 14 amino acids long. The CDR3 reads CASSLSDETYEQYF. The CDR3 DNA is TGTGCCAGCAGCTTAAGCGACGAAACCTACGAGCAGTACTTC.

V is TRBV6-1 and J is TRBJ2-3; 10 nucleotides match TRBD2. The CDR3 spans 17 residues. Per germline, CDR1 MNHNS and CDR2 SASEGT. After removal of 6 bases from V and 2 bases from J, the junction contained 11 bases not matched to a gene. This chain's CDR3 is CASRTRLAGEFTDTQYF. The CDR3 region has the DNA TGTGCCAGCAGAACCCGGCTAGCGGGGGAGTTCACAGATACGCAGTATTTT.

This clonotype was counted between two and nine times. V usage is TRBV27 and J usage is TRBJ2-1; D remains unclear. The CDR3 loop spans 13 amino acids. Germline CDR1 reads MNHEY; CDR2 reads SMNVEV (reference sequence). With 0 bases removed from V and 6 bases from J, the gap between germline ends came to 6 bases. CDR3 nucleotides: TGTGCCAGCAGTTTATCAGCAGCCAATGAGCAGTTCTTC. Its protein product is CASSLSAANEQFF.

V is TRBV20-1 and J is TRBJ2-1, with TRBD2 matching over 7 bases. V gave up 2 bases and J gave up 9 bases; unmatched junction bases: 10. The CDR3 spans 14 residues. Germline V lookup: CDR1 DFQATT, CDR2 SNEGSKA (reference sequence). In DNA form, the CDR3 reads TGCAGTGCTAGAAAGGTACCTGGGACTACTGAGCAGTTCTTC. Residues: CSARKVPGTTEQFF.

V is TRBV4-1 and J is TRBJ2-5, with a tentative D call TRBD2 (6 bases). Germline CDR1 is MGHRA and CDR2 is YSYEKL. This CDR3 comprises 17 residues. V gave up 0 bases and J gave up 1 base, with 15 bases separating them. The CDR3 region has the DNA TGCGCCAGCAGCCAAGATTATCCGACTAGTTTCCAAGAGACCCAGTACTTC. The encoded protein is CASSQDYPTSFQETQYF.

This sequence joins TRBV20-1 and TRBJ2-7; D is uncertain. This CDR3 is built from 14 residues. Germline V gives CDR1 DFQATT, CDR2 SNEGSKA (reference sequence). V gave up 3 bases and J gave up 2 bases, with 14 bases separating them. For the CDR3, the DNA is TGCAGTGCTAGCCTGTTGGGCACCGCCTACGAGCAGTACTTC. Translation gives CSASLLGTAYEQYF.

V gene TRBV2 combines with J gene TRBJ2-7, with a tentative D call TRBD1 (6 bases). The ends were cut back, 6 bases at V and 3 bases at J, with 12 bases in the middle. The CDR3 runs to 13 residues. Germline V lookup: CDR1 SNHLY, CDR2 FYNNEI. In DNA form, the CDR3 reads TGTGCCAGCAGAGGGGACACCAACTACGAGCAGTACTTC. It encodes CASRGDTNYEQYF.